The 15 T cell receptor beta chains below come from one sample, sequenced in a study of T cells expressing NK-cell markers. TCRdb re-called the 5' RACE reads and catalogs CDR3 proteins one per entry, DNA excluded. This repertoire includes a few hundred thousand distinct CDR3 sequences. Specimen: blood T cells: a sorted CD56 or NKG2C T cell subset, CD4+ or CD8+ T cells, or bulk PBMC T cells (not recorded which). The receptor source for this set is a man aged 18-70 years in good health.

This chain links TRBV3-1 with TRBJ2-5; there is no DNA to check the TCRdb D call of TRBD1. CDR1 is LGHDT and CDR2 is YNNKEL in the germline V gene (reference sequence). This CDR3 comprises 14 residues. The CDR3 sequence: CASSQVIQGETQYF.

CDR3 amino acids: CASSLGGTGPYREQFF. The chain joins TRBV5-1 to TRBJ2-1; the TCRdb D gene call, TRBD2, has no DNA to confirm it. Germline V gene lookup returns CDR1 SGHRS and CDR2 YFSETQ. The CDR3 has 16 amino acids.

CDR3 loop: CASSYRAVNTEAFF. The gene calls are TRBV6-5 and TRBJ1-1. The CDR3 spans 14 residues. Germline values: CDR1 MNHEY, CDR2 SVGAGI.

The chain is built from TRBV29-1 and TRBJ2-7; the TRBD1 assignment by TCRdb is unverifiable without DNA. Germline V gene lookup returns CDR1 SQVTM and CDR2 ANQGSEA. The CDR3 spans 12 residues. This CDR3 is CSVGTSSYEQYF.

The chain's CDR3 is CASSPGGESTGELFF. This chain uses TRBV28 with TRBJ2-2; lacking DNA, the TRBD2 call made by TCRdb goes unchecked. CDR3 size: 15 residues. Germline V gene data show CDR1 as MDHEN and CDR2 as SYDVKM.

The gene calls are TRBV29-1 and TRBJ1-5. The germline CDR1 and CDR2 sequences are SQVTM and ANQGSEA. The CDR3 length is 14 residues. CDR3 in amino acids: CSVREAGRNQPQHF.

The chain recombines TRBV6-5 with TRBJ2-5; TCRdb reports TRBD1, a call that lacks DNA to check it against. This CDR3 comprises 15 residues. From germline, CDR1 is MNHEY and CDR2 SVGAGI. The CDR3 region is CASSSPRQFKETQYF.

J is TRBJ1-1 and V is TRBV12-3 or TRBV12-4. The length of the CDR3 is 15 residues. The CDR3 reads CASSIAESRNTEAFF.

The genes are TRBV27 and TRBJ2-3; no DNA is available, so the TRBD1 call from TCRdb remains unchecked. Germline CDR1 MNHEY, CDR2 SMNVEV (reference sequence). The CDR3 loop spans 14 amino acids. This CDR3 reads CASSSRGGVDTQYF.

The gene calls are TRBV6-2 or TRBV6-3 and TRBJ2-5; TCRdb gives TRBD2 as the D gene, but with no DNA this cannot be confirmed. The CDR3 runs to 13 residues. CDR1 MNHEY and CDR2 SVGEGT come from the germline V gene. The chain's CDR3 is CAGKTRLRETQYF.

The chain links TRBV2 to TRBJ2-7; TCRdb reports TRBD1, a call that lacks DNA to check it against. Germline loops: CDR1 SNHLY, CDR2 FYNNEI. The CDR3 is 13 residues long. Here the CDR3 reads CASRGQGINEQYF.

V is TRBV12-3 or TRBV12-4 and J is TRBJ2-3. The CDR3 has 15 residues. Here the CDR3 reads CASSLGETWTDTQYF.

The rearrangement uses TRBV7-6 and TRBJ1-4; TCRdb proposes TRBD1, but this gene call is untestable without DNA. CDR3 length: 16 amino acids. The germline CDR1 and CDR2 sequences are SGHVS and FNYEAQ. The CDR3 reads CASSDPRDREYEKLFF.

The chain is built from TRBV12-3 or TRBV12-4 and TRBJ2-2; TCRdb indicates TRBD1, and absent DNA this call remains unverified. The CDR3 is 14 residues long. This CDR3 reads CASTPGRVTGELFF.

This chain uses TRBV27 with TRBJ2-7; with no DNA, the TCRdb D assignment of TRBD1 cannot be verified. The CDR3 is 14 amino acids. Germline V gene data show CDR1 as MNHEY and CDR2 as SMNVEV (reference sequence). The CDR3: CASSPRWVTYEQYF.